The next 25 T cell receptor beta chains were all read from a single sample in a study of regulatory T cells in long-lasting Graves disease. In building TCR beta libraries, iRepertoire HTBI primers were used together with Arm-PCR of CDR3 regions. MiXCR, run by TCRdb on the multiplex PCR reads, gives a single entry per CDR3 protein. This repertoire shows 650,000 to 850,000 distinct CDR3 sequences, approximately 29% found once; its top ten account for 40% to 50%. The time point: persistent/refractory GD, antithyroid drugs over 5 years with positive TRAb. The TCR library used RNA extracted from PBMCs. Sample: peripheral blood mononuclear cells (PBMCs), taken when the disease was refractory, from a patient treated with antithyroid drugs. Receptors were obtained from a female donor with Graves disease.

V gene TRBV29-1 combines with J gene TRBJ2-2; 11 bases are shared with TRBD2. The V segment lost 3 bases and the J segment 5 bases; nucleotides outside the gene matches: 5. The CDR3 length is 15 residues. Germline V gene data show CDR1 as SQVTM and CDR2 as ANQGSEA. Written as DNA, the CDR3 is TGCAGCGTTGATAGAAGGACTAGCGGGACCGGGGAGCTGTTTTTT. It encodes CSVDRRTSGTGELFF.

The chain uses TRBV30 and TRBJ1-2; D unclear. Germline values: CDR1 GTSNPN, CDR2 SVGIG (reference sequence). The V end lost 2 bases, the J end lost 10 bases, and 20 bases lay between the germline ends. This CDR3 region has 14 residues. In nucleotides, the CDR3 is TGTGCCTGGAGTCTTGGGTCGCAACACTTGTACTACACCTTC. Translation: CAWSLGSQHLYYTF.

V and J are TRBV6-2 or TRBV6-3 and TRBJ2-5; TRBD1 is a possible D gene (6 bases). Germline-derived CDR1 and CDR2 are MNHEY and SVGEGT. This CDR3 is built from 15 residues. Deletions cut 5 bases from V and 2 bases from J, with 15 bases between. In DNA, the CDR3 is TGTGCCAGCAGTGAAATGGGGGCAGGGCAAGAGACCCAGTACTTC. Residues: CASSEMGAGQETQYF.

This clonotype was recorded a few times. The DNA of the CDR3 is TGTGCCAGCAGTTACAGACGGGATAATTCACCCCTCCACTTT. This encodes CASSYRRDNSPLHF. The gene calls are TRBV6-5 and TRBJ1-6; D ambiguous. Germline V gene sequence: CDR1 MNHEY, CDR2 SVGAGI. CDR3 length: 14 residues. The V and J ends lost 2 bases and 5 bases respectively, with 7 bases between them.

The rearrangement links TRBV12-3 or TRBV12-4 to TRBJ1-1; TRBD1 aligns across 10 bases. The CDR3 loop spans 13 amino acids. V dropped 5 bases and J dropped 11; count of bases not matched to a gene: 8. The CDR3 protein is CASSVPGQGRAFF. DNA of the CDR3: TGTGCCAGCAGTGTACCGGGACAGGGGAGGGCTTTCTTT.

The CDR3: CASSLQGSYNSPLHF. CDR3 nucleotides: TGTGCCAGCAGTTTACAGGGATCCTATAATTCACCCCTCCACTTT. The V and J genes are TRBV12-3 or TRBV12-4 and TRBJ1-6; D may be TRBD1 (5 bases). CDR3 length equals 15 residues. Trimming stripped 2 bases from V and 1 base from J, with 6 bases between.

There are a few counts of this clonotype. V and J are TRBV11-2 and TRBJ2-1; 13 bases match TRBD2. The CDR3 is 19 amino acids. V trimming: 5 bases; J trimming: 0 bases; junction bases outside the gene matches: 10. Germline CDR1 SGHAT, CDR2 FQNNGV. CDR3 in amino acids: CASSPRLAGGLSSYNEQFF. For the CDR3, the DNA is TGTGCCAGCAGCCCAAGACTAGCGGGAGGTCTTAGCTCCTACAATGAGCAGTTCTTC.

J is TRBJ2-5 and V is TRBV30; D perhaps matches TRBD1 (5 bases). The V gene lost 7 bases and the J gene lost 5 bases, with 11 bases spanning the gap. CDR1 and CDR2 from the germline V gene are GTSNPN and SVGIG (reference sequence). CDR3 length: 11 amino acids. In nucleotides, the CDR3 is TGTGCCTCACAGGTGGGGGAGACCCAGTACTTC. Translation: CASQVGETQYF.

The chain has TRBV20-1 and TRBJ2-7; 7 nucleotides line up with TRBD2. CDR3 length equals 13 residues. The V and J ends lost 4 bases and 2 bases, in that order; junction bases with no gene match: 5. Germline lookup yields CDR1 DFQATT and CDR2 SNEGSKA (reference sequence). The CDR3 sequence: CSATTSEAYEQYF. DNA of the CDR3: TGCAGTGCTACAACTAGCGAAGCCTACGAGCAGTACTTC.

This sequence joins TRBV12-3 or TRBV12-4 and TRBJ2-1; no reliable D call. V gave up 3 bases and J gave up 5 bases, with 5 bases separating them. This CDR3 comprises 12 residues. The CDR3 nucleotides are TGTGCCAGCAGTTTGGACGACAATGAGCAGTTCTTC. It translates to CASSLDDNEQFF.

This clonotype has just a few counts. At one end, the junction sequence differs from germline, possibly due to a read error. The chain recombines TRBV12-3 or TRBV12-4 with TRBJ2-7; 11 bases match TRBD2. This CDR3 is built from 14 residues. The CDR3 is CASSIAGGKVEQYF. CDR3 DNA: TGTGCCAGCAGTATAGCGGGAGGGAAGGTCGAGCAGTACTTC.

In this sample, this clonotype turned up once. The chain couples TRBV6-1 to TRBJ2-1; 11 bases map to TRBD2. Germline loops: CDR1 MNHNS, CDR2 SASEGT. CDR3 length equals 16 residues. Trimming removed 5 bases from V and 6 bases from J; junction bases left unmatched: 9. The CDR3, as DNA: TGTGCCAGCAGTCCGATTAGCGGGAGGGCCTTCAATGAGCAGTTCTTC. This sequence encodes CASSPISGRAFNEQFF.

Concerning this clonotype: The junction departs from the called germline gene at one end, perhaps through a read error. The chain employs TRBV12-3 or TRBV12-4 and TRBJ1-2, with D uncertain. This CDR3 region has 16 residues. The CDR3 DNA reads TGCGCCAGCAGCCAAGAGGTACCCCTATGGGATGATGGCTACACCTTC. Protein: CASSQEVPLWDDGYTF.

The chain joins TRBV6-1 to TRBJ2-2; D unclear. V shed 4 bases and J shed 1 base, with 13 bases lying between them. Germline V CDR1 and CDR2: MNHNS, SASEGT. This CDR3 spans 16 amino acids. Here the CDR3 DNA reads TGTGCCAGCAGTGGAGTGGGTGGGAAGAACACCGGGGAGCTGTTTTTT. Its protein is CASSGVGGKNTGELFF.

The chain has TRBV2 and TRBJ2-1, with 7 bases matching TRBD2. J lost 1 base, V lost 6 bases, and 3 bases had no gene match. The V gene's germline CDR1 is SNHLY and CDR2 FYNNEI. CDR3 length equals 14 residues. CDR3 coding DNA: TGTGCCAGCAGAGGGGAGGGTTCCTACAATGAGCAGTTCTTC. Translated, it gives CASRGEGSYNEQFF. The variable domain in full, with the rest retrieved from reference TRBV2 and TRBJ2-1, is EPEVTQTPSHQVTQMGQEVILRCVPISNHLYFYWYRQILGQKVEFLVSFYNNEISEKSEIFDDQFSVERPDGSNFTLKIRSTKLEDSAMYFCASRGEGSYNEQFFGPGTRLTVL.

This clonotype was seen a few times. The CDR3 sequence is CASRPGGGETQYF. The CDR3 coding sequence is TGTGCCAGCAGACCGGGGGGCGGGGAGACCCAGTACTTC. The chain carries TRBV6-1 and TRBJ2-5; D is possibly TRBD2 (7 bases). CDR1 and CDR2 from the germline V gene are MNHNS and SASEGT. V was shortened by 6 bases and J by 5 bases, with 13 bases between the two germline ends. The CDR3 totals 13 residues.

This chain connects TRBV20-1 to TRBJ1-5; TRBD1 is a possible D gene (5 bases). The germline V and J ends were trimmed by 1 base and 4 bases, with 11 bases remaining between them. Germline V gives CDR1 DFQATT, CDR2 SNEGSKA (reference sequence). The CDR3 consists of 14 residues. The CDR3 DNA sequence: TGCAGTGCTAGAGCCTTCGGGGGAAATCAGCCCCAGCATTTT. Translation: CSARAFGGNQPQHF.

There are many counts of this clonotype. CDR3 residues: CASSSTGHQGDQPQHF. Here the CDR3 DNA reads TGTGCCAGCAGTTCGACGGGGCATCAAGGGGATCAGCCCCAGCATTTT. The V and J genes are TRBV28 and TRBJ1-5; the D gene is possibly TRBD1 (5 bases). Germline V lookup: CDR1 MDHEN, CDR2 SYDVKM. The CDR3 has 16 residues. Trimming shortened V by 4 bases and J by 5 bases, and 18 bases separated the two germline ends.

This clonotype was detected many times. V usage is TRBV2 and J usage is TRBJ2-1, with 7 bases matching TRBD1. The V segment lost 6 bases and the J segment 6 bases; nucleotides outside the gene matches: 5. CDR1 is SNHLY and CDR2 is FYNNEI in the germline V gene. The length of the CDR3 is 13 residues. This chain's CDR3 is CASRGTGVNEQFF. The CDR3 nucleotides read TGTGCCAGCAGGGGTACAGGGGTCAATGAGCAGTTCTTC.

In DNA form, the CDR3 reads TGCGCCAGCAGCCAAGTAGGGCAGGGCAATCAGCCCCAGCATTTT. Encoded protein: CASSQVGQGNQPQHF. This sequence joins TRBV4-1 and TRBJ1-5; no clear D gene. CDR3 size: 15 residues. V lost 1 base and J 2 bases, leaving 9 bases between the germline ends. CDR1 and CDR2 from the germline V gene are MGHRA and YSYEKL.

The chain's CDR3 is CASTGQQTDTQYF. The DNA of the CDR3 is TGTGCCAGCACGGGGCAGCAGACAGATACGCAGTATTTT. The V call is TRBV2, the J call TRBJ2-3; D assignment may be TRBD1 or TRBD2 (5 bases each). Germline values: CDR1 SNHLY, CDR2 FYNNEI. This CDR3 region has 13 residues. Trimming took 7 bases from V and 3 from J, leaving 11 bases between them.

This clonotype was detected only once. CDR3 protein: CASSQREEQFF. The CDR3 region has the DNA TGTGCCAGCAGCCAGAGAGAAGAGCAGTTCTTC. The chain has TRBV7-2 and TRBJ2-1; D is ambiguous. Trimming removed 5 bases at V and 10 bases at J, with 9 bases between. Looked up from germline, CDR1 is SGHTA and CDR2 is FQGNSA. This CDR3 contains 11 residues.

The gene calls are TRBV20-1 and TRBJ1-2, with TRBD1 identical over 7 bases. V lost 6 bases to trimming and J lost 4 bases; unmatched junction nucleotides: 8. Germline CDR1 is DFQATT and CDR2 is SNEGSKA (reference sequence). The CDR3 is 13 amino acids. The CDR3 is CSARGALSYGYTF. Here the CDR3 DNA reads TGCAGTGCCAGGGGGGCTCTTAGCTATGGCTACACCTTC.

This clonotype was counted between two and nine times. In DNA, the CDR3 is TGTGCCAGCAGTGGACTAGTTTCCACCGGGGAGCTGTTTTTT. Translation gives CASSGLVSTGELFF. This chain uses TRBV6-1 with TRBJ2-2, with D maybe TRBD2 (6 bases). The germline gives CDR1 MNHNS, CDR2 SASEGT. This CDR3 comprises 14 residues. The V gene lost 4 bases and the J gene lost 4 bases, with 10 bases spanning the gap.

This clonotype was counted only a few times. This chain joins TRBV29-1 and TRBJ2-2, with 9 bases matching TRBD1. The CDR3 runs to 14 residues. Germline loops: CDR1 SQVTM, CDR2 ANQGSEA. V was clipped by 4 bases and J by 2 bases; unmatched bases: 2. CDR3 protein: CSVADRGNTGELFF. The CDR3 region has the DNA TGCAGCGTTGCGGACAGGGGAAACACCGGGGAGCTGTTTTTT.